Presented here are 27 T cell receptor beta chains from one specimen sequenced in a study of tumor-infiltrating lymphocytes in localized non-small cell lung cancer. Clones were read by immunoSEQ multiplex PCR, and TCRdb kept only the in-frame ones, dropping some. The sample yields approximately 13,000 clones, 68% seen once. The sample taken for sequencing was lung tumor tissue. These receptors all come from a human donor with non-small cell lung cancer.

This chain uses TRBV2 with TRBJ2-3; D possibly corresponds to TRBD2 (6 bases). The germline V gene has CDR1 SNHLY and CDR2 FYNNEI. Trimming removed 6 bases at V and 0 bases at J, with 10 bases between. This CDR3 is 14 amino acids long. In nucleotides, the CDR3 is TGTGCCAGCAGAGACGGGACTAGCACAGATACGCAGTATTTT. It translates to CASRDGTSTDTQYF.

The CDR3 coding sequence is TGTGCCAGCAGCAGGTGGGGGGAAGAGACCCAGTACTTC. It encodes CASSRWGEETQYF. This chain uses TRBV5-5 with TRBJ2-5, with D perhaps TRBD2 (6 bases). Looked up from germline, CDR1 is SGHKS and CDR2 is YYEKEE (reference sequence). The CDR3 runs 13 residues. V was pared by 4 bases and J by 3 bases, with 10 bases between.

The chain links TRBV6-1 to TRBJ1-4; 11 positions match TRBD1. The CDR3 loop spans 15 amino acids. CDR1 is MNHNS and CDR2 is SASEGT in the germline V gene. Germline trimming cut 5 bases from V and 8 bases from J; bases unmatched to any gene: 7. The CDR3 reads CASSSSGTGGEKLFF. CDR3 sequence (DNA): TGTGCCAGCAGTTCTTCCGGGACAGGGGGAGAAAAACTGTTTTTT.

CDR3 residues: CASVAGAMGEQFF. The DNA of the CDR3 is TGTGCCAGCGTCGCGGGAGCCATGGGCGAGCAGTTCTTC. The rearrangement uses TRBV9 and TRBJ2-1, with 7 bases fitting TRBD2. Unmatched junction bases numbered 11, after V lost 7 bases and J lost 10 bases. Per the germline V gene, CDR1 is SGDLS and CDR2 is YYNGEE. The CDR3 covers 13 residues.

The chain has TRBV27 and TRBJ2-3, with 7 bases lining up with TRBD2. Germline V gives CDR1 MNHEY, CDR2 SMNVEV (reference sequence). V gave up 4 bases and J gave up 6 bases; unmatched junction bases: 7. The length of the CDR3 is 14 residues. CDR3: CASSWGGDRDTQYF. CDR3 in DNA: TGTGCCAGCAGTTGGGGGGGGGATAGGGATACGCAGTATTTT.

The chain uses TRBV30 and TRBJ2-2; the D gene could be TRBD1 or TRBD2 (5 bases each). The ends were cut back, 8 bases at V and 5 bases at J, with 18 bases in the middle. The V gene's germline CDR1 is GTSNPN and CDR2 SVGIG (reference sequence). The CDR3 length is 14 residues. The CDR3 nucleotides read TGTGCCAGGGACGGAAGGTCGGGGACCGGGGAGCTGTTTTTT. Residues: CARDGRSGTGELFF.

J is TRBJ1-5 and V is TRBV7-9, with TRBD1 matching over 9 bases. This CDR3 region has 14 residues. J gave up 3 bases and V 5 bases, and 2 bases lay outside the gene matches. Per germline, CDR1 SEHNR and CDR2 FQNEAQ (reference sequence). This chain's CDR3 is CASSRTGANQPQHF. The CDR3 DNA follows: TGTGCCAGCAGCCGGACAGGGGCCAATCAGCCCCAGCATTTT.

In its sample, this clone was seen a few times. The chain couples TRBV6-1 to TRBJ1-3, with D possibly matching TRBD1 (5 bases). V was shortened by 2 bases and J by 5 bases, with 7 bases between the two germline ends. The CDR3 contains 13 residues. Germline lookup yields CDR1 MNHNS and CDR2 SASEGT. The CDR3 bases are TGTGCCAGCAGTGAAACGGACAGAAACACCATATATTTT. Translating it yields CASSETDRNTIYF.

V is TRBV5-1 and J is TRBJ2-3, with 8 bases identical to TRBD2. V lost 4 bases, J lost 4 bases, and 8 bases stayed unmatched. Germline V lookup: CDR1 SGHRS, CDR2 YFSETQ. The CDR3 is 15 amino acids. CDR3 amino acids: CASSTTAGGSDTQYF. The CDR3 nucleotides are TGCGCCAGCAGCACAACTGCGGGGGGTTCAGATACGCAGTATTTT.

This clone turned up a few times. This same CDR3 is encoded by further DNA sequences in the sample. V and J are TRBV7-9 and TRBJ2-7; weak D call: TRBD1 (5 bases). V lost 1 base and J lost 5, with 6 bases in between. The CDR3 extends over 12 amino acids. CDR1 is SEHNR and CDR2 is FQNEAQ in the germline V gene (reference sequence). CDR3: CASSLGRDEQYF. In nucleotides, the CDR3 is TGTGCCAGCAGCTTAGGCAGGGACGAGCAGTACTTC.

This clone has more than one count but fewer than ten. This chain joins TRBV6-5 and TRBJ2-7, with TRBD2 identical over 10 bases. Germline lookup yields CDR1 MNHEY and CDR2 SVGAGI. The CDR3 is 14 residues long. The J segment lost 3 bases and the V segment lost 6 bases, leaving 5 bases of the junction unmatched. CDR3 nucleotides: TGTGCCAGCAGAACTAGCGGGGCCCTCTACGAGCAGTACTTC. Its translation is CASRTSGALYEQYF.

V gene TRBV15 combines with J gene TRBJ2-3; D is possibly TRBD2 (5 bases). Germline CDR1 reads LNHNV; CDR2 reads YYDKDF (reference sequence). This CDR3 comprises 16 residues. Between the trimmed V and J ends, which lost 0 bases and 2 bases, there was a span of 12 bases. The CDR3 DNA reads TGTGCCACCAGCAGAGATCCTAGCCCGGTCACAGATACGCAGTATTTT. Translated, it gives CATSRDPSPVTDTQYF. The variable domain in full, with the rest retrieved from reference TRBV15 and TRBJ2-3, is DAMVIQNPRYQVTQFGKPVTLSCSQTLNHNVMYWYQQKSSQAPKLLFHYYDKDFNNEADTPDNFQSRRPNTSFCFLDIRSPGLGDTAMYLCATSRDPSPVTDTQYFGPGTRLTVL.

The chain combines TRBV7-2 with TRBJ2-3; 11 nucleotides agree with TRBD2. The V gene end was trimmed by 0 bases and the J gene end by 1 base; junction bases not matched to a gene: 3. The CDR3 sequence is 17 residues long. Germline lookup yields CDR1 SGHTA and CDR2 FQGNSA. CDR3 DNA sequence: TGTGCCAGCAGCTTAGCACTAGCGGGGGCCCGCACAGATACGCAGTATTTT. Amino acids: CASSLALAGARTDTQYF.

This clone qualifies as large. This chain links TRBV7-9 with TRBJ2-2, with 11 bases lining up with TRBD2. CDR3 size: 17 residues. After removal of 6 bases from V and 2 bases from J, the junction contained 8 bases not matched to a gene. Germline-derived CDR1 and CDR2 are SEHNR and FQNEAQ (reference sequence). For the CDR3, the DNA is TGTGCCAGCAGGGAGGGACTAGCGGAGCTAAACACCGGGGAGCTGTTTTTT. Translated: CASREGLAELNTGELFF. Looking up the rest from reference TRBV7-9 and TRBJ2-2 gives the full variable domain: DTGVSQNPRHKITKRGQNVTFRCDPISEHNRLYWYRQTLGQGPEFLTYFQNEAQLEKSRLLSDRFSAERPKGSFSTLEIQRTEQGDSAMYLCASREGLAELNTGELFFGEGSRLTVL.

This chain connects TRBV2 to TRBJ1-5; D not certain. V dropped 3 bases and J dropped 4 bases, with 4 bases sitting between them. The CDR3 is made up of 12 amino acids. Germline V lookup: CDR1 SNHLY, CDR2 FYNNEI. In DNA, the CDR3 is TGTGCCAGCAGTGACCTTAATCAGCCCCAGCATTTT. Its translation is CASSDLNQPQHF. Combining the CDR3 with reference TRBV2 and TRBJ1-5 gives the whole variable domain EPEVTQTPSHQVTQMGQEVILRCVPISNHLYFYWYRQILGQKVEFLVSFYNNEISEKSEIFDDQFSVERPDGSNFTLKIRSTKLEDSAMYFCASSDLNQPQHFGDGTRLSIL.

V usage is TRBV19 and J usage is TRBJ1-5; D possibly corresponds to TRBD1 (5 bases). In germline, CDR1 is LNHDA, CDR2 SQIVND (reference sequence). Trimming took 6 bases from V and 7 from J, leaving 10 bases between them. There are 12 residues in the CDR3. The CDR3 is CASRPQGQPQHF. The DNA of the CDR3 is TGTGCCAGTAGACCCCAGGGCCAGCCCCAGCATTTT. Full variable domain (remainder filled in from reference TRBV19 and TRBJ1-5): DGGITQSPKYLFRKEGQNVTLSCEQNLNHDAMYWYRQDPGQGLRLIYYSQIVNDFQKGDIAEGYSVSREKKESFPLTVTSAQKNPTAFYLCASRPQGQPQHFGDGTRLSIL.

The V gene is TRBV13, the J gene TRBJ1-6; TRBD1 aligns across 7 bases. The germline V gene has CDR1 PRHDT and CDR2 FYEKMQ (reference sequence). Germline trimming cut 5 bases from V and 6 bases from J; bases unmatched to any gene: 10. This CDR3 is built from 16 residues. CDR3 coding DNA: TGTGCCAGCAGCCAACAAACAGGGGACGGTAATTCACCCCTCCACTTT. This encodes CASSQQTGDGNSPLHF.

The chain combines TRBV18 with TRBJ2-1, with a tentative D call TRBD2 (6 bases). V was trimmed by 3 bases and J by 9 bases, leaving 12 bases between them. This CDR3 spans 13 amino acids. In germline, CDR1 is KGHSH, CDR2 LQKENI. CDR3 loop: CASSPQRRGEQFF. In DNA form, the CDR3 reads TGTGCCAGCTCACCCCAACGGCGGGGTGAGCAGTTCTTC.

This clone came up once. The chain couples TRBV5-4 to TRBJ2-1; TRBD2 matches at 12 bases. The germline gives CDR1 SGHNT, CDR2 YYREEE (reference sequence). The CDR3 extends over 17 amino acids. With 4 bases clipped from V and 0 bases from J, the junction kept 5 bases outside the gene matches. CDR3 sequence (DNA): TGTGCCAGCAGCCCTTCGACTAGCGGGAGCTCCTACAATGAGCAGTTCTTC. Encoded protein: CASSPSTSGSSYNEQFF.

The V gene is TRBV5-4, the J gene TRBJ1-5, with a tentative D call TRBD1 (5 bases). Germline CDR1 and CDR2: SGHNT and YYREEE (reference sequence). The CDR3 extends over 15 amino acids. Trimming left V 3 bases short and J 7 bases short, with 17 bases between. This CDR3 reads CASSSQGGEGQPQHF. DNA for the CDR3: TGTGCCAGCAGCTCCCAAGGAGGGGAGGGCCAGCCCCAGCATTTT. The whole variable domain, remainder taken from reference TRBV5-4 and TRBJ1-5, is ETGVTQSPTHLIKTRGQQVTLRCSSQSGHNTVSWYQQALGQGPQFIFQYYREEENGRGNFPPRFSGLQFPNYSSELNVNALELDDSALYLCASSSQGGEGQPQHFGDGTRLSIL.

This clone appeared a few times. The chain couples TRBV4-1 to TRBJ1-5; D is undetermined. The CDR3 loop spans 16 amino acids. The germline V and J ends were trimmed by 4 bases and 3 bases, with 16 bases remaining between them. Germline CDR1 is MGHRA and CDR2 is YSYEKL. This chain's CDR3 is CASSPYGVNNNQPQHF. The CDR3 DNA follows: TGCGCCAGCAGCCCTTACGGGGTGAATAACAATCAGCCCCAGCATTTT.

The chain combines TRBV2 with TRBJ2-5; D gene uncertain. The germline V and J ends were trimmed by 6 bases and 5 bases, with 13 bases remaining between them. The germline CDR1 and CDR2 sequences are SNHLY and FYNNEI. The CDR3 totals 13 residues. CDR3 sequence (DNA): TGTGCCAGCAGCAGAGAGGTGGAGGAGACCCAGTACTTC. Protein: CASSREVEETQYF.

The V gene is TRBV18, the J gene TRBJ1-5; 7 bases fit TRBD1. CDR3 length: 12 amino acids. V lost 5 bases to trimming and J lost 7 bases; unmatched junction nucleotides: 2. Per germline, CDR1 KGHSH and CDR2 LQKENI. CDR3 loop: CASSTGEQPQHF. CDR3 bases: TGTGCCAGCTCAACAGGGGAGCAGCCCCAGCATTTT.

The chain uses TRBV4-3 and TRBJ2-5; maybe TRBD2 (7 bases). The CDR3 is 17 amino acids. V lost 0 bases and J 5 bases, leaving 19 bases between the germline ends. Germline V gene data show CDR1 as LGHNA and CDR2 as YSLEER. The chain's CDR3 is CASSQDLARGPSETQYF. The DNA of the CDR3 is TGCGCCAGCAGCCAAGATTTGGCGCGGGGGCCCTCGGAGACCCAGTACTTC.

The chain carries TRBV2 and TRBJ1-5; TRBD1 aligns across 9 bases. CDR1 is SNHLY and CDR2 is FYNNEI in the germline V gene. CDR3 length: 16 amino acids. The V and J ends lost 8 bases and 5 bases, in that order; junction bases with no gene match: 13. The chain's CDR3 is CASRTLGQGDYQPQHF. The CDR3 DNA reads TGTGCCAGCCGAACGCTGGGACAGGGCGATTATCAGCCCCAGCATTTT.

This clone has a single count. This chain joins TRBV25-1 and TRBJ2-1, with 10 bases aligning to TRBD2. CDR1 MGHDK and CDR2 SYGVNS come from the germline V gene. The CDR3 totals 13 residues. Germline trimming cut 10 bases from V and 2 bases from J; bases unmatched to any gene: 2. CDR3 in amino acids: CATTSGTYNEQFF. DNA for the CDR3: TGTGCCACCACTAGCGGGACCTACAATGAGCAGTTCTTC.

This clone appeared once. The CDR3 spells CASSPRGGIVSGANVLTF. CDR3 bases: TGTGCCAGCTCACCACGGGGCGGGATTGTCTCTGGGGCCAACGTCCTGACTTTC. V is TRBV18 and J is TRBJ2-6; a weak D match, TRBD2 (6 bases). CDR3 length: 18 residues. V was cut by 1 base and J by 0 bases, with 13 bases left in between. CDR1 is KGHSH, CDR2 LQKENI, per germline.